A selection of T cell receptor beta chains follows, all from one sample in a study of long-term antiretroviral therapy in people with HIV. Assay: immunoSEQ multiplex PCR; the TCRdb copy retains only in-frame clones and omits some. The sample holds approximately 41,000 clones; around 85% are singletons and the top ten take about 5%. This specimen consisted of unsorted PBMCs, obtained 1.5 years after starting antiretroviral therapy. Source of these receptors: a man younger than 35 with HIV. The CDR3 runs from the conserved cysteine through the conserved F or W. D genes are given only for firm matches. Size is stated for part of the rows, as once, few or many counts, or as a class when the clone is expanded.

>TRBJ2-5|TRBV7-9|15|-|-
TGTGCCAGCAGCTTAAAGGTCCAGCCCCAAGAGACCCAGTACTTC
CASSLKVQPQETQYF
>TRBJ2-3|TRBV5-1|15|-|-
TGCGCCAGCAGCTCCCCCGGGGACTCTCCTGATACGCAGTATTTT
CASSSPGDSPDTQYF
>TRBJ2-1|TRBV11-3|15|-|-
TGTGCCAGCAGCTTAGACAGCTACTCCTACAATGAGCAGTTCTTC
CASSLDSYSYNEQFF
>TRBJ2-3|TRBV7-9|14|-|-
TGTGCCAGCAGCCCCAAGGAGGTCACAGATACGCAGTATTTT
CASSPKEVTDTQYF
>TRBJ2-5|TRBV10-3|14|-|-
TGTGCCATCAGTGAGTCGCAGGTCACGAAGACCCAGTACTTC
CAISESQVTKTQYF
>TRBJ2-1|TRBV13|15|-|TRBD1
TGTGCCAGCAGCACTACGGGACAGGGTGTTGTTGAGCAGTTCTTC
CASSTTGQGVVEQFF
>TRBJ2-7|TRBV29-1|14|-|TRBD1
TGCAGCGTTGAGGTAGGGGACAGGGGGTACGAGCAGTACTTC
CSVEVGDRGYEQYF
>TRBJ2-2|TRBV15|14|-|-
TGTGCCACCAGGGGACTCTTGAGCACCGGGGAGCTGTTTTTT
CATRGLLSTGELFF
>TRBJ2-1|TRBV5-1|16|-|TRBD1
TGCGCCAGCAGCTTGGCCGGGACAGGGGGTTACAATGAGCAGTTCTTC
CASSLAGTGGYNEQFF
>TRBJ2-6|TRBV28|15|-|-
TGTGCCAGCAGTTTGGATTCCTCTGGGGCCAACGTCCTGACTTTC
CASSLDSSGANVLTF
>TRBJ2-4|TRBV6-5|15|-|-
TGTGCCAGCAGTTACTCACAGGTAGCCAAAAACATTCAGTACTTC
CASSYSQVAKNIQYF
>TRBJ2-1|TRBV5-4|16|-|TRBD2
TGTGCCAGCAGCTTGGTTGCGGGAGGGTCCTACAATGAGCAGTTCTTC
CASSLVAGGSYNEQFF
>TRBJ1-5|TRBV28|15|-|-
TGTGCCAGCAGTTTAACGGGGGAGGACGGTCAGCCCCAGCATTTT
CASSLTGEDGQPQHF
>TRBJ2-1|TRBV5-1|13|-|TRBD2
TGCGCCAGCAGCGTGGGACTAGCCAATGAGCAGTTCTTC
CASSVGLANEQFF
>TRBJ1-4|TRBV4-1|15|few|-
TGCGCCAGCAGCCAAGTCTTGGTGCCTAATGAAAAACTGTTTTTT
CASSQVLVPNEKLFF
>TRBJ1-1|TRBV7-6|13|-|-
TGTGCCAGCAGCTTAGCGTTGAACACTGAAGCTTTCTTT
CASSLALNTEAFF
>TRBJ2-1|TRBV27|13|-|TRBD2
TGTGCCAGCAGTTCGAACCTTGGACTAGCGCAGTTCTTC
CASSSNLGLAQFF